This T cell receptor beta chain is from a study of T cell responses to AZD1222 COVID-19 vaccine (dated by TCRdb to about 2021). For the wider study: AZD1222 recipients whose second dose came at about 4 weeks and those whose second dose came at about 12 weeks were combined into one group, since spike-specific TCR depth and breadth did not differ between the two schedules. TCR sequencing was performed for 230 to 250 trial participants, of whom around 200 were given two doses of AZD1222 and some 26 were given two doses of MenACWY control vaccine. Trial participants were enrolled by age into subgroups of 18-55, 56-69 and 70-plus years, and around 150, 29 and 61 TCR-sequenced participants, respectively, were included in these subgroups.

Details on this clone: Its antigen is still unknown. The sample holds no much larger clone one base away, and base qualities are not on file.

This specimen's time point label, per the study, means: baseline before first vaccination. Vaccinee samples were obtained from the UK trials COV001 and COV002, which included a single-blind randomized controlled phase 2/3 trial of AZD1222 (ChAdOx1 nCoV-19) in healthy adults. For TCRbeta chain sequencing, PBMC samples were collected from trial participants at day 0 and at day 28 after the second dose. The CDR3 regions of human TCRbeta chains were analyzed by immunosequencing. Regarding the original processing steps: TCRs in the repertoires were compared against a reference library of SARS-CoV-2-specific TCRs that had been generated with the MIRA antigen-specificity platform. Breadth was defined as the fraction of unique TCRs that were SARS-CoV-2-associated, and depth was defined as the fraction of total T cells that were SARS-CoV-2-associated. Using the MIRA data, each spike-specific TCR was assigned both to the spike region to which the TCR was reactive and to a CD4 or CD8 class. Log10-transformed breadth and depth values were compared by one-way ANOVA with Sidak's multiple comparisons tests. Held by TCRdb, this immuneACCESS table contains in-frame sequences only and omits some clones. Under half of the omission traces to an unresolved V gene where checked; the cause of the rest is unknown. The DNA was the basis for D and trimming; V, J and clone size are from that table. The sample includes over 150,000 clones, with around 90% observed a single time. The ten largest clones capture less than 3% of the sample.

Study-level results and caveats: Reportedly, almost half of the unique spike-specific TCRs recognized epitopes lying outside the regions that are mutated in the B.1.351 and B.1.1.7 variants. After two AZD1222 doses, spike-specific TCR breadth and depth were significantly higher than at day 0 and than in MenACWY recipients. Participants were mostly white British and included more females than males, and it was suggested by the authors that clonal diversity may have been underestimated. CD4 TCRs associated with the vaccine covered the entire spike protein, and the dominant responses were in regions 160-218 and 743-854. Conclusions about previously exposed vaccinees are limited because only a handful of AZD1222 recipients were SARS-CoV-2 seropositive at baseline. In the small 56-69-year group, the increase in depth fell short of significance, most likely because of low power. No day 14 peak-response samples were available, so repertoires were characterized only after the peak T cell response.

CDR1 and CDR2, looked up from the germline V gene, are LGHNA and YNFKEQ. The junction shows trimming of 3 bases on V and 3 bases on J, and the gene matches do not reach 6 bases of it. From its cysteine to its phenylalanine, the CDR3 spans 15 amino acids. This entry keeps only the CDR3 DNA: 45 bases, framed from base 1. The sequence was collected from an adult in good health. The V and J segments used are TRBV4-2 and TRBJ2-7; 9 junctional bases match TRBD2. The sequences come from peripheral blood, collected on day 0 of AZD1222 vaccination. The CDR3 protein: CASSQASGTDYEQYF. In nucleotides, the sequence is TGTGCCAGCAGCCAGGCTAGCGGGACCGACTACGAGCAGTACTTC.